Described below is a single T cell receptor beta chain sequence and its context. Its target is unknown. The CDR3 is 15 residues long. Trimming cost V 4 bases and J 5 bases, with 16 bases left between them. Germline lookup yields CDR1 SGHVS and CDR2 FNYEAQ. The entry originates in a study of siplizumab effects on memory and regulatory T cells. Study results and limitations: Researchers could map only a minor fraction of alloreactive clones to unstimulated subsets. The diversity of naive T cells seemed greater than that of memory cells, and their alloresponse contribution seemed major. Only a minority of proliferating CD4+ or CD8+ clones had an assignable naive or memory phenotype, with roughly 80-97% lacking one.

Sequencing of each sample assayed roughly 9.1 x 10^4 TCR templates. The assay was immunoSEQ multiplex PCR, and TCRdb's table has in-frame clones only and misses some. In the table there are roughly 93,000 clones, roughly 94% of which are singletons. The TCR was taken from a human donor in good health. This chain joins TRBV7-6 and TRBJ2-3; D not resolved. The material sequenced was non-Treg CD4+ T cells sorted from blood. CDR3 coding DNA: TGTGCCAGCAGCTCCTGGGTGGGGAAAGTAGATACGCAGTATTTT. This gives the protein CASSSWVGKVDTQYF.